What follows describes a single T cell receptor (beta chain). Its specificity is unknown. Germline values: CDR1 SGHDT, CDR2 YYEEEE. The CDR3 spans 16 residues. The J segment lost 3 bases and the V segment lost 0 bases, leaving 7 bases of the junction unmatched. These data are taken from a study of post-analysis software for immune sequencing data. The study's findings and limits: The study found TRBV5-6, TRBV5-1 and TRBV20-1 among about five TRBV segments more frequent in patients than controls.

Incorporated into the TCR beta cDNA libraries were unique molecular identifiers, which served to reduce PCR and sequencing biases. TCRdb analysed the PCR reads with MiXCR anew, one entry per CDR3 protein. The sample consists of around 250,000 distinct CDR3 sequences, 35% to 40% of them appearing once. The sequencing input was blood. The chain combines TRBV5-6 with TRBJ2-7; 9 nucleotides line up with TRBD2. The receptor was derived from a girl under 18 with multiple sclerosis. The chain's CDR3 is CASSLGTSGPDYEQYF. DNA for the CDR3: TGTGCCAGCAGCTTGGGCACTAGCGGGCCCGACTACGAGCAGTACTTC.